The 29 T cell receptor beta chains below all came from one sample that was sequenced in a study of blood T cell repertoires in COVID-19. TCRdb's copy holds only in-frame clones and misses some; the assay was immunoSEQ multiplex PCR. This sample has about 280,000 clones, with 85% to 90% found just once. Material: PBMCs or T cells enriched from blood (not recorded which). The receptors shown here come from a woman aged 30 to 39 with acute COVID-19.

The rearrangement uses TRBV28 and TRBJ2-7, with TRBD2 matching over 16 bases. V shed 5 bases and J 0 bases; nucleotides not matched to a gene: 13. Germline CDR1 MDHEN, CDR2 SYDVKM. The CDR3 totals 20 residues. For the CDR3, the DNA is TGTGCCAGCAGTGGGCCTCCGGGACTAGCGGGAGGGCCATTCTCCTACGAGCAGTACTTC. Amino acid sequence: CASSGPPGLAGGPFSYEQYF.

V usage is TRBV28 and J usage is TRBJ2-7; 11 nucleotides agree with TRBD2. V lost 7 bases and J lost 3; bases outside the gene matches: 2. Germline lookup yields CDR1 MDHEN and CDR2 SYDVKM. This CDR3 has 13 residues. CDR3 DNA sequence: TGTGCCAGCAAGGGACTAGCGGACTACGAGCAGTACTTC. Protein product: CASKGLADYEQYF.

The chain is built from TRBV18 and TRBJ2-7; maybe TRBD1 (6 bases). Trimming took off 1 base at V and 1 base at J, with 11 bases between the two ends. This CDR3 is built from 15 residues. CDR1 and CDR2 from the germline V gene are KGHSH and LQKENI. CDR3 in amino acids: CASSPLTGGSYEQYF. DNA of the CDR3: TGTGCCAGCTCACCACTGACAGGAGGATCCTACGAGCAGTACTTC.

The chain has TRBV28 and TRBJ2-1, with 9 bases that match TRBD2. In germline, CDR1 is MDHEN, CDR2 SYDVKM. V was pared by 4 bases and J by 4 bases, with 8 bases of the junction left unmatched. The length of the CDR3 is 16 residues. Written as DNA, the CDR3 is TGTGCCAGCAGTTCCTCCGGGACTAGCTCTTACAATGAGCAGTTCTTC. Its protein is CASSSSGTSSYNEQFF.

The rearrangement uses TRBV3-1 (or the pseudogene TRBV3-2) and TRBJ2-1; D might be TRBD2 (6 bases). CDR3 length: 16 residues. Deletions cut 1 base from V and 5 bases from J, with 15 bases between. CDR1 and CDR2 (germline): LGHDT, YNNKEL (reference sequence). The CDR3 reads CASSQAWSGGNNEQFF. The CDR3, as DNA: TGTGCCAGCAGCCAAGCGTGGAGCGGAGGGAACAATGAGCAGTTCTTC.

This chain connects TRBV27 to TRBJ1-3, with no clear D. In germline, CDR1 is MNHEY, CDR2 SMNVEV (reference sequence). This CDR3 comprises 13 residues. The V end was cut by 8 bases, the J end by 4 bases, with 12 bases between. DNA for the CDR3: TGTGCCAGCGGCTCCCGGCGGGGAAACACCATATATTTT. Amino acids: CASGSRRGNTIYF.

The rearrangement uses TRBV25-1 and TRBJ2-3; 10 bases are a match to TRBD2. Germline V CDR1 and CDR2: MGHDK, SYGVNS. There are 17 residues in the CDR3. The V and J ends lost 4 bases and 3 bases, in that order; junction bases with no gene match: 10. Here the CDR3 reads CASSGPLAGARTDTQYF. Here the CDR3 DNA reads TGTGCCAGCAGTGGTCCCCTAGCGGGAGCCCGAACAGATACGCAGTATTTT.

The chain links TRBV28 to TRBJ2-1; 8 nucleotides agree with TRBD1. The CDR3 is made up of 14 amino acids. Germline V gives CDR1 MDHEN, CDR2 SYDVKM. Trimming removed 10 bases from V and 2 bases from J; junction bases left unmatched: 7. CDR3: CAIHRDRTYNEQFF. CDR3 DNA: TGTGCCATTCACCGGGACAGGACCTACAATGAGCAGTTCTTC.

The V and J genes are TRBV3-1 (or the pseudogene TRBV3-2) and TRBJ1-5, with D perhaps matching TRBD1 (5 bases). Between the trimmed V and J ends, which lost 1 base and 4 bases, there was a span of 20 bases. Looked up from germline, CDR1 is LGHDT and CDR2 is YNNKEL (reference sequence). This CDR3 comprises 18 residues. CDR3 protein: CASSQVPRGVGENQPQHF. CDR3 in DNA: TGTGCCAGCAGCCAAGTCCCGCGGGGGGTAGGGGAAAATCAGCCCCAGCATTTT.

The chain is built from TRBV6-5 and TRBJ2-1; D is possibly TRBD2 (6 bases). The germline gives CDR1 MNHEY, CDR2 SVGAGI. Trimming left V 5 bases short and J 3 bases short, with 14 bases between. The length of the CDR3 is 15 residues. CDR3 sequence (DNA): TGTGCCAGCAGTACCGGGGATAGCGGCTACAATGAGCAGTTCTTC. Translated, it gives CASSTGDSGYNEQFF.

V usage is TRBV19 and J usage is TRBJ1-5, with 8 nucleotides matching TRBD1. Germline V gene lookup returns CDR1 LNHDA and CDR2 SQIVND (reference sequence). CDR3 length equals 13 residues. Trimming at V came to 9 bases and at J to 7 bases, leaving 8 bases not matched to a gene. In DNA, the CDR3 is TGTGCCAGCGCGACAGGGGAGGAACAGCCCCAGCATTTT. Protein sequence: CASATGEEQPQHF.

This clone was seen more than once but under ten times. V and J are TRBV2 and TRBJ1-2; no definite D call. Trimming shortened V by 7 bases and J by 5 bases, and 17 bases separated the two germline ends. Germline CDR1 is SNHLY and CDR2 is FYNNEI. The CDR3 totals 14 residues. CDR3 protein: CASTGSSVIYGYTF. The CDR3 DNA is TGTGCCAGCACTGGGAGTTCTGTGATATATGGCTACACCTTC.

The rearrangement links TRBV5-1 to TRBJ2-3, with 8 bases aligning to TRBD1. The CDR3 runs 14 residues. With V trimmed by 6 bases and J by 2 bases, 5 bases remained unmatched. The germline CDR1 and CDR2 sequences are SGHRS and YFSETQ. The CDR3 DNA reads as TGCGCCAGCACGACAGGGGATATCACAGATACGCAGTATTTT. It translates to CASTTGDITDTQYF.

This rearrangement joins TRBV4-2 to TRBJ2-2; TRBD2 might be the D (5 bases). Germline V lookup: CDR1 LGHNA, CDR2 YNFKEQ. The CDR3 is 17 residues long. V lost 0 bases and J lost 3, with 14 bases in between. The CDR3 loop reads CASSQDQLRAYTGELFF. The CDR3 DNA is TGTGCCAGCAGCCAAGATCAGCTGAGGGCCTACACCGGGGAGCTGTTTTTT.

The chain joins TRBV5-1 to TRBJ2-7; TRBD1 agrees at 10 bases. The CDR3 runs to 15 residues. Germline values: CDR1 SGHRS, CDR2 YFSETQ. With 7 bases clipped from V and 2 bases from J, the junction kept 9 bases outside the gene matches. The CDR3 spells CASGTTTGGPYEQYF. The CDR3 nucleotides are TGCGCCAGCGGCACAACGACAGGGGGCCCCTACGAGCAGTACTTC.

The chain joins TRBV10-3 to TRBJ2-1; 7 nucleotides agree with TRBD2. The junction had 7 bases not matched to a gene; V was cut back by 0 bases and J by 5 bases. Per the germline V gene, CDR1 is ENHRY and CDR2 is SYGVKD. This CDR3 comprises 16 residues. The CDR3 nucleotides read TGTGCCATCAGTGAGTCGTTGGGCGGGAGTAACAATGAGCAGTTCTTC. Translated, it gives CAISESLGGSNNEQFF.

The V gene is TRBV27, the J gene TRBJ1-3; 9 nucleotides match TRBD1. There are 15 residues in the CDR3. The V and J ends lost 5 bases and 4 bases, in that order; junction bases with no gene match: 6. Germline V gene data show CDR1 as MNHEY and CDR2 as SMNVEV (reference sequence). CDR3 in amino acids: CASSTDRGTGNTIYF. The CDR3, as DNA: TGTGCCAGCAGTACCGACAGGGGGACGGGAAACACCATATATTTT.

This chain joins TRBV24-1 and TRBJ1-5; D is ambiguous. The ends were cut back, 4 bases at V and 8 bases at J, with 17 bases in the middle. CDR3 length: 15 residues. Germline values: CDR1 KGHDR, CDR2 SFDVKD. The CDR3 loop reads CATSDLRQTLKPQHF. The CDR3 DNA reads TGTGCCACCAGTGACCTGAGACAAACTTTAAAGCCCCAGCATTTT.

The chain couples TRBV5-4 to TRBJ1-4; possible D gene TRBD1, 6 bases. Trimming removed 3 bases at V and 7 bases at J, with 10 bases between. This CDR3 comprises 13 residues. Germline assignment: CDR1 SGHNT and CDR2 YYREEE (reference sequence). CDR3 loop: CASSSGTIEKLFF. The CDR3 coding sequence is TGTGCCAGCAGCTCAGGGACAATTGAAAAACTGTTTTTT.

DNA of the CDR3: TGTGCCAGCAGCTTAGGTCTAGCGGGAGGACGAGAGCAGTTCTTC. As protein: CASSLGLAGGREQFF. The V call is TRBV13, the J call TRBJ2-1, with 11 bases matching TRBD2. The germline V gene encodes CDR1 PRHDT and CDR2 FYEKMQ (reference sequence). CDR3 length: 15 amino acids. The V and J ends lost 0 bases and 10 bases, in that order; junction bases with no gene match: 5.

The chain recombines TRBV24-1 with TRBJ1-5; perhaps TRBD1 as D (5 bases). The CDR3 is 16 residues long. The germline gives CDR1 KGHDR, CDR2 SFDVKD. The ends were cut back, 7 bases at V and 4 bases at J, with 19 bases in the middle. The CDR3 sequence: CATSTSTVANNQPQHF. CDR3 nucleotide sequence: TGTGCCACCAGCACCTCGACAGTCGCCAATAATCAGCCCCAGCATTTT.

The chain links TRBV11-2 to TRBJ1-4, with 7 bases identical to TRBD1. The junction had 2 bases not matched to a gene; V was cut back by 1 base and J by 3 bases. This CDR3 comprises 15 residues. CDR1 is SGHAT and CDR2 is FQNNGV in the germline V gene. DNA of the CDR3: TGTGCCAGCAGCTTAGTAGGGGGCTCTAATGAAAAACTGTTTTTT. Amino acids: CASSLVGGSNEKLFF.

As concerns this clone: The final CDR3 position lacks the conserved phenylalanine or tryptophan, pointing to a likely read error. The limits of the CDR3 on the DNA are not certain, so only TCRdb's listed CDR3 is given. This chain connects TRBV3-1 (or the pseudogene TRBV3-2) to TRBJ1-1; the table's D gene call, TRBD1, was not cross checked with the DNA. The CDR3 is 13 amino acids long, termini counted. Germline V gene sequence: CDR1 LGHDT, CDR2 YNNKEL (reference sequence). The CDR3 region is CASSQGHQGAIEI.

The chain couples TRBV18 to TRBJ1-6, with 12 bases that match TRBD1. The CDR3 contains 16 residues. Germline trimming cut 4 bases from V and 10 bases from J; bases unmatched to any gene: 8. Germline CDR1 and CDR2: KGHSH and LQKENI. CDR3 bases: TGTGCCAGCTCACGAGGGACAGGGGGCGCCAAGTCACCCCTCCACTTT. It codes for CASSRGTGGAKSPLHF.

This clone was seen only once. The J gene is TRBJ1-1, the V gene TRBV3-1 (or the pseudogene TRBV3-2), with a tentative D call TRBD1 (6 bases). CDR1 LGHDT and CDR2 YNNKEL come from the germline V gene (reference sequence). Trimming took off 3 bases at V and 4 bases at J, with 12 bases between the two ends. The CDR3 totals 14 residues. CDR3: CASSQDSRATEAFF. CDR3 coding DNA: TGTGCCAGCAGCCAGGACAGTAGGGCCACTGAAGCTTTCTTT.

The chain is built from TRBV7-8 and TRBJ2-3; 9 nucleotides align to TRBD2. CDR3 size: 14 residues. The germline CDR1 and CDR2 sequences are SGHVS and FQNEAQ. V dropped 5 bases and J dropped 4; count of bases not matched to a gene: 4. CDR3 loop: CASSAGGSADTQYF. Here the CDR3 DNA reads TGTGCCAGCAGCGCGGGAGGGAGCGCAGATACGCAGTATTTT.

The chain couples TRBV11-1 to TRBJ2-3, with TRBD1 matching 7 bases. V shed 1 base and J 4 bases; nucleotides not matched to a gene: 8. There are 16 residues in the CDR3. Germline CDR1 is SGHAT and CDR2 is FQDESV (reference sequence). This CDR3 is CASSLEGQNLADTQYF. CDR3 nucleotide sequence: TGTGCCAGCAGCTTAGAGGGACAGAACCTGGCAGATACGCAGTATTTT.

The rearrangement links TRBV6-5 to TRBJ2-5, with D possibly matching TRBD2 (5 bases). The V gene's germline CDR1 is MNHEY and CDR2 SVGAGI. CDR3 length: 14 amino acids. Trimming left V 8 bases short and J 5 bases short, with 18 bases between. The CDR3 nucleotides are TGTGCCAGCGTCCTCGGAGGAAATTCGGAGACCCAGTACTTC. Its translation: CASVLGGNSETQYF.

This clone was seen only once. The chain couples TRBV19 to TRBJ1-2; no definite D call. V lost 5 bases and J 4 bases, leaving 23 bases between the germline ends. The CDR3 length is 17 residues. CDR1 and CDR2 from the germline V gene are LNHDA and SQIVND (reference sequence). The CDR3 loop is CASSPHQLWTVLYGYTF. DNA for the CDR3: TGTGCCAGTAGTCCGCACCAACTCTGGACTGTACTCTATGGCTACACCTTC.